This T cell receptor beta chain was identified in a study of OX40 agonist ivuxolimab in advanced cancers. Concerning this clone: Its cognate antigen is unknown.

The repertoire was sequenced with immunoSEQ multiplex PCR; TCRdb's copy has only in-frame clones and lacks some. The table shows roughly 90,000 clones, with roughly 85% occurring only once. Study-level findings and limits: With doses of 0.1 to 3.0 mg/kg, CD4+ and CD8+ blood T cells had undergone clonal expansion by week 6. Expansion of clones was among the lowest in partial responders at 0.1-3.0 mg/kg. Normalized T-cell clonal expansion was also low in a subset of nonresponders.

V lost 0 bases to trimming and J lost 4 bases, with 10 bases between them. Per the germline V gene, CDR1 is SGHKS and CDR2 is YYEKEE (reference sequence). The CDR3 has 14 amino acids. This specimen was CD4+ or CD8+ T cells sorted from blood, taken in a trial of the OX40 agonist ivuxolimab. The TCR was taken from an adult with an advanced solid tumor such as melanoma, head and neck, liver or kidney cancer. The chain carries TRBV5-5 and TRBJ2-5; weak D call: TRBD1 (6 bases). The CDR3 protein is CASSLEGVRETQYF. DNA of the CDR3: TGTGCCAGCAGCTTGGAGGGGGTACGAGAGACCCAGTACTTC. Variable domain in full (rest from reference TRBV5-5 and TRBJ2-5): DAGVTQSPTHLIKTRGQQVTLRCSPISGHKSVSWYQQVLGQGPQFIFQYYEKEERGRGNFPDRFSARQFPNYSSELNVNALLLGDSALYLCASSLEGVRETQYFGPGTRLLVL.